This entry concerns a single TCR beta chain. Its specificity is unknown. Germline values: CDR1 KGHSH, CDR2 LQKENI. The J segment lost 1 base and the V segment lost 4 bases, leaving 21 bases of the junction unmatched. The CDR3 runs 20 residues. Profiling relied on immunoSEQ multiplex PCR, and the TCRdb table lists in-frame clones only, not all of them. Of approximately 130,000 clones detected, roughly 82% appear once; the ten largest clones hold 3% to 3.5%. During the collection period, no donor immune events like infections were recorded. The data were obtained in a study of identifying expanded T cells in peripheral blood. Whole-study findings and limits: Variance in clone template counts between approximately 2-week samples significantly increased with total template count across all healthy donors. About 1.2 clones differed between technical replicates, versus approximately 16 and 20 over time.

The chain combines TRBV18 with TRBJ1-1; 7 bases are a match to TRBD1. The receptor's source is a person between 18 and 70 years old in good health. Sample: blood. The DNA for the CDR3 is TGTGCCAGCTCACTTCCCAACAGGGGCTCGAGGCCGGGCGGGAACACTGAAGCTTTCTTT. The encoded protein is CASSLPNRGSRPGGNTEAFF.